A single sample gave rise to the 28 T cell receptor beta chains below, sequenced in a study of cytomegalovirus exposure and HLA in healthy donors. The method was immunoSEQ multiplex PCR; TCRdb's version includes in-frame clones alone and lacks a portion of them. Found here are some 150,000 clones, more than 75% of them singletons; the top ten hold roughly 1.5%. What was sequenced was PBMCs. These receptors all come from a woman aged 30 to 39 in good health and CMV-seronegative.

The chain carries TRBV5-1 and TRBJ2-5, with 10 nucleotides matching TRBD2. In germline, CDR1 is SGHRS, CDR2 YFSETQ. This CDR3 has 17 residues. V trimming: 0 bases; J trimming: 2 bases; junction bases outside the gene matches: 7. The CDR3 nucleotides read TGCGCCAGCAGCTTGGCGCTAGCGGGGGCCTCACAAGAGACCCAGTACTTC. Translating it yields CASSLALAGASQETQYF.

A few counts support this clone. CDR3 residues: CASSLDSAGAPLHF. In DNA, the CDR3 is TGTGCCAGCAGCTTGGACAGCGCTGGAGCACCCCTCCACTTT. The rearrangement links TRBV7-6 to TRBJ1-6, with D tentatively TRBD1 (6 bases). V gave up 3 bases and J gave up 11 bases, with 14 bases separating them. The CDR3 totals 14 residues. Germline V CDR1 and CDR2: SGHVS, FNYEAQ.

The chain uses TRBV29-1 and TRBJ1-2; maybe TRBD1 (5 bases). This CDR3 has 11 residues. Trimming took 7 bases from V and 7 from J, leaving 13 bases between them. Germline V gene lookup returns CDR1 SQVTM and CDR2 ANQGSEA. CDR3 sequence: CSGGGGVGYTF. CDR3 DNA: TGCAGCGGTGGGGGGGGTGTTGGCTACACCTTC.

The chain uses TRBV4-3 and TRBJ1-2; no firm D call. There are 15 residues in the CDR3. CDR1 is LGHNA and CDR2 is YSLEER in the germline V gene. Trimming pared 0 bases from V and 4 bases from J, leaving 12 bases between. This chain's CDR3 is CASSQDFQVSYGYTF. The CDR3, as DNA: TGCGCCAGCAGCCAAGATTTTCAGGTCAGCTATGGCTACACCTTC.

This chain joins TRBV28 and TRBJ1-5; 7 nucleotides match TRBD1. V lost 3 bases to trimming and J lost 0 bases; unmatched junction nucleotides: 8. The V gene's germline CDR1 is MDHEN and CDR2 SYDVKM. The CDR3 is 17 amino acids. CDR3 amino acids: CASSFYRGQPSNQPQHF. CDR3 nucleotide sequence: TGTGCCAGCAGTTTCTACAGGGGCCAACCTAGCAATCAGCCCCAGCATTTT.

V gene TRBV5-4 combines with J gene TRBJ2-1; tentatively, D is TRBD2 (6 bases). The ends were cut back, 3 bases at V and 8 bases at J, with 15 bases in the middle. This CDR3 spans 14 amino acids. CDR1 and CDR2 from the germline V gene are SGHNT and YYREEE (reference sequence). CDR3 DNA: TGTGCCAGCAGCTCGGCAGGGACTGCTGATGAGCAGTTCTTC. Translation: CASSSAGTADEQFF.

This chain uses TRBV7-2 with TRBJ1-3, with a tentative D call TRBD1 (6 bases). Germline values: CDR1 SGHTA, CDR2 FQGNSA. V was clipped by 6 bases and J by 0 bases, with 18 bases between them. The CDR3 length is 17 residues. CDR3 sequence: CASSLHQGPISGNTIYF. CDR3 nucleotides: TGTGCCAGCAGTTTACACCAGGGGCCAATCTCTGGAAACACCATATATTTT.

V gene TRBV6-4 combines with J gene TRBJ1-2; D is possibly TRBD1 (6 bases). CDR1 MRHNA and CDR2 SNTAGT come from the germline V gene. The CDR3 loop spans 15 amino acids. The V end was cut by 2 bases, the J end by 6 bases, with 16 bases between. The CDR3 protein is CASSDGGHQTNGYTF. The CDR3 DNA reads as TGTGCCAGCAGTGACGGGGGACACCAGACAAATGGCTACACCTTC.

The chain links TRBV29-1 to TRBJ1-2; 7 bases agree with TRBD1. This CDR3 has 12 amino acids. Germline V gene data show CDR1 as SQVTM and CDR2 as ANQGSEA. Germline trimming cut 7 bases from V and 3 bases from J; bases unmatched to any gene: 5. The DNA of the CDR3 is TGCAGCGCCACCGGGACAGACTATGGCTACACCTTC. Protein product: CSATGTDYGYTF.

CDR3 residues: CASSYPGGTEAFF. CDR3 nucleotides: TGTGCCAGCAGTTACCCAGGGGGCACTGAAGCTTTCTTT. The chain joins TRBV6-5 to TRBJ1-1, with 7 bases fitting TRBD1. This CDR3 has 13 residues. Germline trimming cut 2 bases from V and 4 bases from J; bases unmatched to any gene: 1. Germline CDR1 MNHEY, CDR2 SVGAGI.

The chain recombines TRBV29-1 with TRBJ2-7; 7 bases agree with TRBD2. Germline CDR1 is SQVTM and CDR2 is ANQGSEA. The V and J ends lost 0 bases and 12 bases, in that order; junction bases with no gene match: 8. The CDR3 has 12 amino acids. The DNA for the CDR3 is TGCAGCGTTGAAGATGGGTCCGGGGGGACGTACTTC. The encoded protein is CSVEDGSGGTYF.

V gene TRBV7-9 combines with J gene TRBJ2-3; TRBD2 matches at 7 bases. CDR3 length: 17 amino acids. V shed 7 bases and J 4 bases; nucleotides not matched to a gene: 17. The germline V gene encodes CDR1 SEHNR and CDR2 FQNEAQ (reference sequence). The CDR3 reads CASTPQVTSDFPDTQYF. For the CDR3, the DNA is TGTGCCAGCACCCCCCAGGTCACTAGCGATTTTCCAGATACGCAGTATTTT.

V and J are TRBV27 and TRBJ2-7, with 11 nucleotides matching TRBD1. The CDR3 runs 14 residues. Germline CDR1 reads MNHEY; CDR2 reads SMNVEV (reference sequence). The V segment lost 4 bases and the J segment 6 bases; nucleotides outside the gene matches: 5. Here the CDR3 reads CASSSGTGGREQYF. The CDR3 DNA sequence: TGTGCCAGCAGTTCCGGGACAGGGGGGCGCGAGCAGTACTTC.

CDR3 nucleotide sequence: TGTGCCAGTGCGAGATGGGGGGGAGAACTACAAGAGACCCAGTACTTC. Protein: CASARWGGELQETQYF. J is TRBJ2-5 and V is TRBV19, with 7 nucleotides matching TRBD2. Trimming at V came to 8 bases and at J to 2 bases, leaving 14 bases not matched to a gene. Germline V gene lookup returns CDR1 LNHDA and CDR2 SQIVND (reference sequence). This CDR3 spans 16 amino acids.

V and J are TRBV19 and TRBJ2-6; D is possibly TRBD2 (5 bases). Trimming removed 3 bases at V and 0 bases at J, with 9 bases between. This CDR3 contains 16 residues. The germline gives CDR1 LNHDA, CDR2 SQIVND (reference sequence). The CDR3 sequence is CASSMGRASGANVLTF. The CDR3 DNA follows: TGTGCCAGTAGTATGGGGAGAGCCTCTGGGGCCAACGTCCTGACTTTC.

The genes are TRBV7-2 and TRBJ2-3; 16 bases are a match to TRBD2. J was trimmed by 1 base and V by 7 bases; bases with no gene match: 2. The germline V gene encodes CDR1 SGHTA and CDR2 FQGNSA. The CDR3 length is 16 residues. DNA of the CDR3: TGTGCCAGCAAGGGACTAGCGGGGGGGCGCACAGATACGCAGTATTTT. Translating gives CASKGLAGGRTDTQYF.

This chain uses TRBV6-1 with TRBJ2-5; the D is unclear. V dropped 4 bases and J dropped 2 bases, with 8 bases sitting between them. The CDR3 is 13 residues long. Germline V gene sequence: CDR1 MNHNS, CDR2 SASEGT. DNA of the CDR3: TGTGCCAGCAGTGGACATTGGCAAGAGACCCAGTACTTC. It yields the protein CASSGHWQETQYF.

This clone showed up just a few times. At the DNA level, this CDR3 is encoded by other sequences in the same sample as well. The genes are TRBV6-4 and TRBJ1-1, with a weak D call TRBD1 (5 bases). V was shortened by 6 bases and J by 1 base, with 9 bases between the two germline ends. Germline assignment: CDR1 MRHNA and CDR2 SNTAGT. The CDR3 contains 13 residues. The CDR3 sequence is CASSSTENTEAFF. The CDR3 region has the DNA TGTGCCAGCAGCTCGACAGAGAACACTGAAGCTTTCTTT.

The chain employs TRBV6-5 and TRBJ2-5; no clear D gene. The CDR3 has 13 amino acids. The V end lost 0 bases, the J end lost 5 bases, and 7 bases lay between the germline ends. Per the germline V gene, CDR1 is MNHEY and CDR2 is SVGAGI. The CDR3 loop reads CASSYSAVETQYF. DNA of the CDR3: TGTGCCAGCAGTTACTCGGCGGTTGAGACCCAGTACTTC.

The chain links TRBV11-2 to TRBJ1-2; the D is unclear. The germline CDR1 and CDR2 sequences are SGHAT and FQNNGV. This CDR3 has 15 amino acids. Trimming removed 1 base from V and 5 bases from J, with 14 bases in between. The CDR3 is CASSLVRGIGYGYTF. The CDR3 DNA reads as TGTGCCAGCAGCTTAGTTAGAGGGATAGGATATGGCTACACCTTC.

The chain links TRBV7-9 to TRBJ1-5; perhaps TRBD1 as D (5 bases). The CDR3 spans 13 residues. The germline V gene encodes CDR1 SEHNR and CDR2 FQNEAQ (reference sequence). V was clipped by 5 bases and J by 5 bases, with 10 bases between them. In nucleotides, the CDR3 is TGTGCCAGCAGCCTGGGGCAATATCAGCCCCAGCATTTT. Encoded protein: CASSLGQYQPQHF. Supplemented by reference TRBV7-9 and TRBJ1-5, the full variable domain reads DTGVSQNPRHKITKRGQNVTFRCDPISEHNRLYWYRQTLGQGPEFLTYFQNEAQLEKSRLLSDRFSAERPKGSFSTLEIQRTEQGDSAMYLCASSLGQYQPQHFGDGTRLSIL.

The chain combines TRBV15 with TRBJ2-2; 16 positions agree with TRBD2. CDR1 LNHNV and CDR2 YYDKDF come from the germline V gene (reference sequence). This CDR3 has 22 residues. V trimming: 0 bases; J trimming: 6 bases; junction bases outside the gene matches: 16. CDR3 coding DNA: TGTGCCACCAGCAGAGACCAACAACCGGGACTAGCGGGGGGGACGGTGTCCGGGGAGCTGTTTTTT. Protein sequence: CATSRDQQPGLAGGTVSGELFF.

This sequence joins TRBV6-6 and TRBJ1-1; TRBD1 is a possible D gene (5 bases). Per germline, CDR1 MNHNY and CDR2 SVGAGI (reference sequence). CDR3 size: 14 residues. V lost 2 bases, J lost 7 bases, and 14 bases lay in between. In DNA form, the CDR3 reads TGTGCCAGCAGTTACGCCCCCGGGGGGAGTGAAGCTTTCTTT. This gives the protein CASSYAPGGSEAFF.

The chain carries TRBV7-9 and TRBJ1-1; TRBD1 aligns across 9 bases. Germline CDR1 and CDR2: SEHNR and FQNEAQ (reference sequence). The CDR3 consists of 15 residues. The V segment lost 2 bases and the J segment 3 bases; nucleotides outside the gene matches: 4. CDR3 protein: CASSLRQGGDTEAFF. The CDR3 bases are TGTGCCAGCAGCTTAAGACAGGGGGGGGACACTGAAGCTTTCTTT.

The chain recombines TRBV4-1 with TRBJ2-7, with 8 bases identical to TRBD1. Germline V gene sequence: CDR1 MGHRA, CDR2 YSYEKL. CDR3 length: 14 residues. The ends lost 2 bases at V and 7 bases at J; junction bases unmatched: 7. CDR3 nucleotide sequence: TGCGCCAGCAGCCAACAGGGGGCTGGCGGGGAGCAGTACTTC. It translates to CASSQQGAGGEQYF.

The V and J genes are TRBV15 and TRBJ1-4; 8 nucleotides line up with TRBD1. Germline V CDR1 and CDR2: LNHNV, YYDKDF (reference sequence). After removal of 8 bases from V and 4 bases from J, the junction contained 6 bases not matched to a gene. The CDR3 spans 14 residues. DNA of the CDR3: TGTGCCACCGCAAGGGACAGGCGTAATGAAAAACTGTTTTTT. It is translated as CATARDRRNEKLFF.

The chain combines TRBV27 with TRBJ2-1, with D perhaps matching TRBD2 (7 bases). The CDR3 contains 15 residues. Looked up from germline, CDR1 is MNHEY and CDR2 is SMNVEV (reference sequence). Trimming cost V 5 bases and J 4 bases, with 15 bases left between them. This CDR3 is CASSRGGSEYNEQFF. The CDR3 nucleotides are TGTGCCAGCAGTAGGGGGGGCTCGGAATACAATGAGCAGTTCTTC.

On this clone itself: Other DNA variants within this sample encode the same CDR3. CDR3: CASSLVSYEQYF. For the CDR3, the DNA is TGTGCCAGCAGCTTAGTTAGCTACGAGCAGTACTTC. V is TRBV7-9 and J is TRBJ2-7; D is unresolved. Germline CDR1 reads SEHNR; CDR2 reads FQNEAQ (reference sequence). CDR3 length: 12 residues. The germline V and J ends were trimmed by 1 base and 3 bases, with 4 bases remaining between them.